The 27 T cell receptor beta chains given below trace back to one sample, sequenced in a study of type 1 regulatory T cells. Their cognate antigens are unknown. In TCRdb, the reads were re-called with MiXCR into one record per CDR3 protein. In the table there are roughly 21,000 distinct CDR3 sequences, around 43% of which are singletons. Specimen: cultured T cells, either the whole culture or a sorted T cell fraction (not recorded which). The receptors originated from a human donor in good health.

The CDR3, as DNA: TGTGCCATCAGTGAGCCCGCGGGGGGGGTCCGTAGCGATACGCAGTATTTT. Translated, it gives CAISEPAGGVRSDTQYF. The chain links TRBV10-3 to TRBJ2-3; 9 positions agree with TRBD2. CDR3 length equals 17 residues. V shed 2 bases and J 6 bases; nucleotides not matched to a gene: 12. The germline CDR1 and CDR2 sequences are ENHRY and SYGVKD.

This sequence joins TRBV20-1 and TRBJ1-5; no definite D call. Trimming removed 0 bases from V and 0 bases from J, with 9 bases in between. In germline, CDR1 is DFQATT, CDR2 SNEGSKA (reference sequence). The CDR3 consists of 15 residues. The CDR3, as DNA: TGCAGTGCTAGAGATCGGACTCATAGCAATCAGCCCCAGCATTTT. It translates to CSARDRTHSNQPQHF.

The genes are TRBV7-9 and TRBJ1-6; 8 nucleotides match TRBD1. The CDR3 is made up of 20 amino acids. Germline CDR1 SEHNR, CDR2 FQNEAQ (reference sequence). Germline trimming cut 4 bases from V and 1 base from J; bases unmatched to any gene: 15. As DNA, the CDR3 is TGTGCCAGCAGCTCAACACGCCTACTGACAGGGGTTTCCTATAATTCACCCCTCCACTTT. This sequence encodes CASSSTRLLTGVSYNSPLHF.

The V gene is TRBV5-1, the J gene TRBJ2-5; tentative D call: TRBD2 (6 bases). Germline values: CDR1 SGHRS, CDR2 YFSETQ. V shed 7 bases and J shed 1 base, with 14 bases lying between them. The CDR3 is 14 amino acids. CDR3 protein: CASSSGGFQETQYF. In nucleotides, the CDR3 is TGCGCCAGCTCCTCCGGGGGATTCCAAGAGACCCAGTACTTC.

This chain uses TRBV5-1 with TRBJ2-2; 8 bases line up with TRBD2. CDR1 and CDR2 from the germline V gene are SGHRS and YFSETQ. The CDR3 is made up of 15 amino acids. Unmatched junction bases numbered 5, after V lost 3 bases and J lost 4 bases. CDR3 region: CASSSTSVSTGELFF. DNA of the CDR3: TGCGCCAGCAGCTCGACTAGCGTGTCCACCGGGGAGCTGTTTTTT. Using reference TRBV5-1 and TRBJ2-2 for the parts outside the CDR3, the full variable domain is KAGVTQTPRYLIKTRGQQVTLSCSPISGHRSVSWYQQTPGQGLQFLFEYFSETQRNKGNFPGRFSGRQFSNSRSEMNVSTLELGDSALYLCASSSTSVSTGELFFGEGSRLTVL.

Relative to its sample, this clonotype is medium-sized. CDR3 sequence: CATATGGYGYTF. In nucleotides, the CDR3 is TGTGCCACGGCTACAGGGGGCTATGGCTACACCTTC. The chain has TRBV6-6 and TRBJ1-2; 8 bases align to TRBD1. V lost 10 bases and J lost 4; bases outside the gene matches: 5. The CDR3 is 12 amino acids. Germline-derived CDR1 and CDR2 are MNHNY and SVGAGI (reference sequence).

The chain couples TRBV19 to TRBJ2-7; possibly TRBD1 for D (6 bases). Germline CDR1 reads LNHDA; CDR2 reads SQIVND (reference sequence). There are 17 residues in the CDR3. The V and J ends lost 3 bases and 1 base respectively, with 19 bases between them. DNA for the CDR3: TGTGCCAGTAGTATCGGGTGGGCAGGGGCTCTTTCCTACGAGCAGTACTTC. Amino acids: CASSIGWAGALSYEQYF.

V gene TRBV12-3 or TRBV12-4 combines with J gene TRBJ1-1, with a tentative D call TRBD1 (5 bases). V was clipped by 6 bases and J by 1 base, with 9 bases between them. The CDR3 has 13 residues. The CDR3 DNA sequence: TGTGCCAGCAGGGAGCAGGGGAACACTGAAGCTTTCTTT. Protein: CASREQGNTEAFF.

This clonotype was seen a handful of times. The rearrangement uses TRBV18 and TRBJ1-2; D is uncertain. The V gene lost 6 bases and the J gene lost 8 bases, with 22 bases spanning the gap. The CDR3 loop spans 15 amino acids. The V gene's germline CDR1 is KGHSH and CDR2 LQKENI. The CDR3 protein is CASSRRGSHEEGYTF. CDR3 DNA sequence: TGTGCCAGCTCGCGTCGCGGCAGCCACGAGGAGGGCTACACCTTC.

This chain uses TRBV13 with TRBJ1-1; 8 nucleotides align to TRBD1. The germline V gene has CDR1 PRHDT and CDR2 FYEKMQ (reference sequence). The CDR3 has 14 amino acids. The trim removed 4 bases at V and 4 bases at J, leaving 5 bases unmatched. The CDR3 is CASSSRTGITEAFF. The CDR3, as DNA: TGTGCCAGCAGCTCCCGGACAGGGATCACTGAAGCTTTCTTT.

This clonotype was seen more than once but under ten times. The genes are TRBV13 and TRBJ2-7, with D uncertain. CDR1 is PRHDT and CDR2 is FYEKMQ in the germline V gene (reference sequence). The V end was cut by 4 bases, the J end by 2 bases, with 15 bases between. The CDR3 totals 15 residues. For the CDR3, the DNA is TGTGCCAGCAGCTCCACTACGACACCCACCTACGAGCAGTACTTC. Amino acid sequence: CASSSTTTPTYEQYF. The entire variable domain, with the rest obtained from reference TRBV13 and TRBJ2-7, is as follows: AAGVIQSPRHLIKEKRETATLKCYPIPRHDTVYWYQQGPGQDPQFLISFYEKMQSDKGSIPDRFSAQQFSDYHSELNMSSLELGDSALYFCASSSTTTPTYEQYFGPGTRLTVT.

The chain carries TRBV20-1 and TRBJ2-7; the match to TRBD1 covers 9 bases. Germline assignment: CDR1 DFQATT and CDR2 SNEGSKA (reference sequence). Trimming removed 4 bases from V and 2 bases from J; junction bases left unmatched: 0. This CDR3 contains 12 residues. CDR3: CSANRGPYEQYF. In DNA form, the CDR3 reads TGCAGTGCTAACAGGGGGCCCTACGAGCAGTACTTC.

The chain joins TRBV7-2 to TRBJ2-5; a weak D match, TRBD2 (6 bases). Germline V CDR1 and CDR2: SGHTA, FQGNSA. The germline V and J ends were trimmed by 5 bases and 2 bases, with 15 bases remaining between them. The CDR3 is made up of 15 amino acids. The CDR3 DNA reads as TGTGCCAGCAGCGCCAGACTTGGGAGGCAAGAGACCCAGTACTTC. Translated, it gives CASSARLGRQETQYF. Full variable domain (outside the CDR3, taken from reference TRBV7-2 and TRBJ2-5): GAGVSQSPSNKVTEKGKDVELRCDPISGHTALYWYRQSLGQGLEFLIYFQGNSAPDKSGLPSDRFSAERTGGSVSTLTIQRTQQEDSAVYLCASSARLGRQETQYFGPGTRLLVL.

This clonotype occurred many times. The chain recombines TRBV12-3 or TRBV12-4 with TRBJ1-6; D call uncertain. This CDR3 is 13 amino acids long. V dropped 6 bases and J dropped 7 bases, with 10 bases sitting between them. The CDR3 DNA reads TGTGCCAGCAGACCGCGCTCCAATTCACCCCTCCACTTT. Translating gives CASRPRSNSPLHF.

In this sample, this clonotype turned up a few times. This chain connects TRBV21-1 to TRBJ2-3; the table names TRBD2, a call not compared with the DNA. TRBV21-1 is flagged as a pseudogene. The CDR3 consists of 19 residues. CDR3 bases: TGTGCCAGCAGCAAATCTAGCGGGGGGCGGGTTAGCGGCCCAGATACGCAGTATTTT. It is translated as CASSKSSGGRVSGPDTQYF.

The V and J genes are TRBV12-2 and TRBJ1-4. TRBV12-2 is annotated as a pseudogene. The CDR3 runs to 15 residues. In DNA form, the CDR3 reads TGTGCAAGTCGAGCCCAACCGATTCCGAATGAAAAACTGTTTTTT. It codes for CASRAQPIPNEKLFF.

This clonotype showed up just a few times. The CDR3 DNA sequence: TGTGCCAGCAGCGGGACAGGGTATCTCTCCTACGAGCAGTACTTC. Its protein product is CASSGTGYLSYEQYF. The chain couples TRBV6-5 to TRBJ2-7, with 9 bases that match TRBD1. Germline V gene sequence: CDR1 MNHEY, CDR2 SVGAGI. The CDR3 runs to 15 residues. Trimming removed 6 bases from V and 0 bases from J; junction bases left unmatched: 6.

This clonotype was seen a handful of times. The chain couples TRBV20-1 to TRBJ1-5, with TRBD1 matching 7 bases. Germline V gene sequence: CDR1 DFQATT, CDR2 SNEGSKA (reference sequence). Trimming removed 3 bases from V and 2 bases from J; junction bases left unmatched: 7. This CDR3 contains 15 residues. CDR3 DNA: TGCAGTGCTAGCAGTACAGGGGTCGGCAATCAGCCCCAGCATTTT. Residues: CSASSTGVGNQPQHF.

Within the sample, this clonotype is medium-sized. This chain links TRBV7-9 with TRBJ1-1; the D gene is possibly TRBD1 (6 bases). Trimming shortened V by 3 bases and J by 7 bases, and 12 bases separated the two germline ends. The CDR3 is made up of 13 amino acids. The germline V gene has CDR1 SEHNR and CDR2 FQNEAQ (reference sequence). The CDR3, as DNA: TGTGCCAGCAGCTTGCTACAGGGTGGTGAAGCTTTCTTT. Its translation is CASSLLQGGEAFF.

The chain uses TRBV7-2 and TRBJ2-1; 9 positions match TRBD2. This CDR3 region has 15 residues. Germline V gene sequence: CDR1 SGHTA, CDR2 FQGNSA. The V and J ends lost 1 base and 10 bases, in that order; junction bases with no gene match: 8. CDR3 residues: CASSLDASGVLEQFF. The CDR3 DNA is TGTGCCAGCAGCTTAGACGCTAGCGGGGTTTTAGAGCAGTTCTTC. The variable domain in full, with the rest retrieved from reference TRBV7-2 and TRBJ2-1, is GAGVSQSPSNKVTEKGKDVELRCDPISGHTALYWYRQSLGQGLEFLIYFQGNSAPDKSGLPSDRFSAERTGGSVSTLTIQRTQQEDSAVYLCASSLDASGVLEQFFGPGTRLTVL.

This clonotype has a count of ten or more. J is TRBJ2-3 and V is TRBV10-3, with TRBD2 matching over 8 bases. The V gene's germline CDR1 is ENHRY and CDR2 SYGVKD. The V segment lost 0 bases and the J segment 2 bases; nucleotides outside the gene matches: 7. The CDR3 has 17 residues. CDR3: CAISESTLRGVTDTQYF. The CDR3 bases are TGTGCCATCAGTGAGTCGACCCTGCGGGGGGTCACAGATACGCAGTATTTT.

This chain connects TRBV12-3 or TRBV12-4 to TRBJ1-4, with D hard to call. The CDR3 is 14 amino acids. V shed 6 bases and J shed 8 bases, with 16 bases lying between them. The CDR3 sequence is CASSRSGPGEKLFF. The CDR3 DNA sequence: TGTGCCAGCAGCCGCTCGGGCCCGGGGGAAAAACTGTTTTTT.

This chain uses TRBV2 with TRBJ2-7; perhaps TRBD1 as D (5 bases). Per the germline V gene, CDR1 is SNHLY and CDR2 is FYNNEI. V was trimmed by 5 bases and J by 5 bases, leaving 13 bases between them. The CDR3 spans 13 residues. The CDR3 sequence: CASSNTRVHEQYF. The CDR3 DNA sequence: TGTGCCAGCAGTAACACCAGGGTCCACGAGCAGTACTTC.

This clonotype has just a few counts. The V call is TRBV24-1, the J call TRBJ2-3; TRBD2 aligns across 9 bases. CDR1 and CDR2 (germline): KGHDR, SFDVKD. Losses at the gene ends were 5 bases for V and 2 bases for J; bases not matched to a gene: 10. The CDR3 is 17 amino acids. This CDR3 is CATSASAGGRVTDTQYF. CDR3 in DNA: TGTGCCACCAGTGCCTCGGCGGGGGGGCGGGTCACAGATACGCAGTATTTT.

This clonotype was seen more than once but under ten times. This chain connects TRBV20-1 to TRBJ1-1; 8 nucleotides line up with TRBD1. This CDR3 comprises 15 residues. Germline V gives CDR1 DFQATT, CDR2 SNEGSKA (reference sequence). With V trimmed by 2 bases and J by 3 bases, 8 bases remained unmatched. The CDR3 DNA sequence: TGCAGTGCTAGACAGGGGGCGCTTCTTTACACTGAAGCTTTCTTT. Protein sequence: CSARQGALLYTEAFF.

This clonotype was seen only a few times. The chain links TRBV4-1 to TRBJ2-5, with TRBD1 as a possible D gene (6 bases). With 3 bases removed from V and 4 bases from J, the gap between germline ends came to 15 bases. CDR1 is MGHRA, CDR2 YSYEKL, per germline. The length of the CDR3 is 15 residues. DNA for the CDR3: TGCGCCAGCAGCCAGCTAACAGGGCCCCTAGAGACCCAGTACTTC. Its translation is CASSQLTGPLETQYF.

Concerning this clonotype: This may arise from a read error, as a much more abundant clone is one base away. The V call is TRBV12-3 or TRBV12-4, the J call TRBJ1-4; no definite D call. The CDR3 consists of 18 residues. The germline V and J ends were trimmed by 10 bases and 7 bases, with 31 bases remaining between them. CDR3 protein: CANSTTLGKIRSREKLFF. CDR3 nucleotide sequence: TGTGCCAACAGCACCACACTAGGGAAAATTCGGTCACGTGAAAAACTGTTTTTT.